A selection of T cell receptor beta chains follows, all from one sample in a study of shared clonotypes between healthy human individuals. Only in-frame clones appear in the TCRdb table, and some are missing; sequencing was by immunoSEQ multiplex PCR. Among roughly 550,000 clones, roughly 96% were seen once, and the ten largest hold 0.085% to 0.11%. Sequencing input: naive CD8+ T cells sorted from blood. The receptors come from a woman in her thirties in good health. CDR3s include the opening cysteine and the closing phenylalanine or tryptophan. A D gene is named only where the DNA matches it firmly. The listing skips clone size in some rows; elsewhere it reads once, few, many or a size class.

J | D | V | size | CDR3 | DNA
TRBJ2-5 | TRBD2 | TRBV7-3 | NA | CASSLDGREGETQYF | TGTGCCAGCAGCTTAGACGGGAGGGAAGGGGAGACCCAGTACTTC
TRBJ2-2 | TRBD2 | TRBV11-2 | NA | CASSTGLAGMNTGELFF | TGTGCCAGCAGCACGGGACTAGCGGGAATGAACACCGGGGAGCTGTTTTTT
TRBJ2-5 | NA | TRBV30 | NA | CAWSVNGDPQETQYF | TGTGCCTGGAGTGTAAACGGGGACCCCCAAGAGACCCAGTACTTC
TRBJ2-7 | TRBD1 | TRBV29-1 | NA | CSVEGGRDSSYEQYF | TGCAGCGTTGAAGGGGGACGGGACAGCTCCTACGAGCAGTACTTC
TRBJ2-2 | NA | TRBV6-7 | NA | CASSYVSTSTGELFF | TGTGCCAGCAGTTACGTGTCGACAAGCACCGGGGAGCTGTTTTTT
TRBJ1-1 | NA | TRBV19 | NA | CASSSVRTEAFF | TGTGCCAGTAGTAGTGTGAGGACTGAAGCTTTCTTT
TRBJ1-5 | TRBD1 | TRBV6-5 | NA | CASSPVQGVLQPQHF | TGTGCCAGCAGTCCCGTTCAGGGGGTACTTCAGCCCCAGCATTTT
TRBJ2-1 | TRBD2 | TRBV7-8 | few | CASSGRENPYNEQFF | TGTGCCAGCAGCGGGCGGGAGAACCCCTACAATGAGCAGTTCTTC
TRBJ2-7 | TRBD1 | TRBV19 | NA | CASSPGQESNYEQYF | TGTGCCAGTAGCCCCGGACAGGAGTCAAATTACGAGCAGTACTTC
TRBJ2-2 | TRBD2 | TRBV10-2 | NA | CASRGTSGISRTGELFF | TGCGCCAGCAGAGGGACTAGCGGGATATCACGCACCGGGGAGCTGTTTTTT
TRBJ2-3 | TRBD2 | TRBV5-6 | NA | CASSPGTKSGRPSTDTQYF | TGTGCCAGCAGCCCTGGAACTAAAAGCGGGAGGCCTAGCACAGATACGCAGTATTTT
TRBJ2-2 | NA | TRBV2 | NA | CASSENKDSNTGELFF | TGTGCCAGCAGTGAAAATAAGGACAGCAACACCGGGGAGCTGTTTTTT
TRBJ1-4 | NA | TRBV28 | NA | CASNNWLERENEKLFF | TGTGCCAGCAACAACTGGTTGGAGCGAGAGAATGAAAAACTGTTTTTT
TRBJ2-1 | NA | TRBV7-2 | few | CASSLDTSTYNEQFF | TGTGCCAGCAGCTTGGACACTTCGACCTACAATGAGCAGTTCTTC
TRBJ1-3 | NA | TRBV6-1 | NA | CASIDLTRSGNTIYF | TGTGCCAGCATTGATCTAACTCGCTCTGGAAACACCATATATTTT
TRBJ2-1 | TRBD2 | TRBV5-1 | NA | CASSRTRSVDEQFF | TGCGCCAGCAGCCGGACTAGAAGTGTGGATGAGCAGTTCTTC